This is a list of T cell receptor beta chains from one sample in a study of Graves' ophthalmopathy and Graves' hyperthyroidism. TCRdb re-called the multiplex PCR reads with MiXCR, one entry per CDR3 protein. The sample carries about 740,000 distinct CDR3 sequences, 40% recorded once. The sequenced sample consisted of peripheral blood. The receptors come from an adult man with Graves' ophthalmopathy. Both conserved end residues are part of each CDR3. A D gene is named only where the DNA matches it firmly. Clone size is not always given. Where it is, it says once, few, many or a class for expanded clones.

TRBD2,TRBV25-1,NA,TRBJ2-5,15,TGTGCCAGCAGTTTACCTAGCGGCACCCAAGGGACCCAGTACTTC,CASSLPSGTQGTQYF
TRBD1,TRBV2,NA,TRBJ2-7,17,TGTGCCAGCAGTGAAGCGCTTATCCGGACAGGGGGCTACGAGCAGTACTTC,CASSEALIRTGGYEQYF
NA,TRBV24-1,NA,TRBJ1-1,15,TGTGCAACCAGCCATGGTCGCAGAGCGAACACTGAAGCTTTCTTT,CATSHGRRANTEAFF
TRBD2,TRBV7-2,NA,TRBJ2-5,15,TGTGCCAGCAGCCCTAGCGGGGGCTCGGCGGATACGCAGTACTTC,CASSPSGGSADTQYF
TRBD2,TRBV29-1,NA,TRBJ2-7,13,TGCAGCGTTCGACGGGAGGGGGATTACGAGCAGTACTTC,CSVRREGDYEQYF
NA,TRBV15,many,TRBJ1-4,13,TGTGCCACCAGCAGAGACTCGGGGGAAAAACTGTTTTTT,CATSRDSGEKLFF
NA,TRBV15,many,TRBJ1-4,16,TGTGCCACCAGCAGAGATACGGGGTCGGCTAATGAAAAACTGTTTTTT,CATSRDTGSANEKLFF
TRBD1,TRBV19,many,TRBJ1-5,14,TGTGCCAGTAACAGGGGACAGAGCAATCAGCCCCAGCATTTT,CASNRGQSNQPQHF
NA,TRBV12-3/TRBV12-4,NA,TRBJ2-2,13,TGTGCCAGCAGTTATCAGGACACCGGGGAGCTGTTTTTT,CASSYQDTGELFF
NA,TRBV10-3,NA,TRBJ2-5,15,TGTGCCAGCAGTCCCGCGGGACATTCACAAGAGACCCAGTACTTC,CASSPAGHSQETQYF
NA,TRBV19,NA,TRBJ2-7,10,TGTGCCAGTAGTGGCCCGTATGAGTACTTC,CASSGPYEYF
NA,TRBV2,NA,TRBJ1-5,17,TGTGCCAGCAGTTTTTACGATCCAGGGGTCGGGGTTAAGCCCCAGCATTTT,CASSFYDPGVGVKPQHF
NA,TRBV10-3,NA,TRBJ1-1,13,TGTGCCATCATGGGGACGGGGAACACTGAAGCTTTCTTT,CAIMGTGNTEAFF
TRBD1,TRBV19,NA,TRBJ1-1,17,TGTGCCAGTAGTATACAGACAGGGGGATTCTTGAACACTGAAGCTTTCTTT,CASSIQTGGFLNTEAFF
NA,TRBV7-9,NA,TRBJ2-7,13,TGTGCCAGCAGCCCCAGGGAACCGGGGGAGCAGTACTTC,CASSPREPGEQYF